The 2 T cell receptor beta chains below come from one sample, sequenced in a study of identical twins. MiXCR was run by TCRdb on the 5' RACE reads, yielding one entry per CDR3 protein. Among 1.5 million to 2 million distinct CDR3 sequences listed, 32% were seen once. Sequencing used cord blood. The source of these receptors is a newborn girl in good health.

On this clonotype: The junction departs from germline at one end; a sequencing error may be responsible. The chain is built from TRBV29-1 and TRBJ1-5; D gene ambiguous. In germline, CDR1 is SQVTM, CDR2 ANQGSEA. The CDR3 covers 10 residues. CDR3 region: CGVVDQPQHF. CDR3 coding DNA: TGCGGCGTTGTGGATCAGCCCCAGCATTTT.

In its sample, this clonotype was seen a few times. The CDR3 DNA reads as TGCGCCAGCAGCCAGCGGACTAAGACAGATACGCAGTATTTT. Translated, it gives CASSQRTKTDTQYF. This sequence joins TRBV4-1 and TRBJ2-3, with D perhaps matching TRBD2 (6 bases). Germline V gene sequence: CDR1 MGHRA, CDR2 YSYEKL. The V gene lost 3 bases and the J gene lost 3 bases, with 10 bases spanning the gap. The CDR3 has 14 residues.